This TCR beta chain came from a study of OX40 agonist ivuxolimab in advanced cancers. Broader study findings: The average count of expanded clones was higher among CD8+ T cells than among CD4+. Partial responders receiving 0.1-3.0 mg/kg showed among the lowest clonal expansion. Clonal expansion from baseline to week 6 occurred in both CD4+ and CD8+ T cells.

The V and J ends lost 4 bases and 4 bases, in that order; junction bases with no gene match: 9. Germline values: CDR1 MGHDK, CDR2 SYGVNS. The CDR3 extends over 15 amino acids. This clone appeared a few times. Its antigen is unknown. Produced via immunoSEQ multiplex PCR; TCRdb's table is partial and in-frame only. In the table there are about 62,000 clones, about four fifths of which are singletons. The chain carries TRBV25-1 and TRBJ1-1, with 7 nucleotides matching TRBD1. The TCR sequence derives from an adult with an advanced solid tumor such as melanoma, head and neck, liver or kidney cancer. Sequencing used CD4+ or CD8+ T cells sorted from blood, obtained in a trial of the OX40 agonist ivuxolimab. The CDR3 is CASSGAGGWVTEAFF. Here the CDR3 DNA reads TGTGCCAGCAGTGGGGCAGGGGGGTGGGTCACTGAAGCTTTCTTT.